The next 9 T cell receptor beta chains were all read from a single sample in a study of blood T cell repertoires in COVID-19. Clones were read by immunoSEQ multiplex PCR, and TCRdb kept only the in-frame ones, dropping some. The table shows some 65,000 clones, with approximately 95% occurring only once. The sequenced sample was peripheral blood. Source of these receptors: a man aged 70 or older with active COVID-19.

This chain uses TRBV12-5 with TRBJ2-1, with D possibly matching TRBD2 (5 bases). The germline CDR1 and CDR2 sequences are LGHNT and FRNRAP. The V end was cut by 3 bases, the J end by 10 bases, with 10 bases between. There are 12 residues in the CDR3. The CDR3 region is CASGFQDWEQFF. CDR3 DNA: TGTGCTAGTGGTTTCCAGGACTGGGAGCAGTTCTTC.

The chain combines TRBV7-9 with TRBJ1-5; 8 nucleotides line up with TRBD1. V lost 5 bases, J lost 1 base, and 13 bases stayed unmatched. CDR1 and CDR2 from the germline V gene are SEHNR and FQNEAQ (reference sequence). This CDR3 region has 18 residues. The CDR3 protein is CASSRGQDYSGSNQPQHF. The CDR3 coding sequence is TGTGCCAGCAGCCGGGGACAGGATTACTCGGGGAGCAATCAGCCCCAGCATTTT. The complete variable domain, with remaining parts taken from reference TRBV7-9 and TRBJ1-5, reads DTGVSQNPRHKITKRGQNVTFRCDPISEHNRLYWYRQTLGQGPEFLTYFQNEAQLEKSRLLSDRFSAERPKGSFSTLEIQRTEQGDSAMYLCASSRGQDYSGSNQPQHFGDGTRLSIL.

This chain links TRBV28 with TRBJ2-7; a weak D match, TRBD2 (6 bases). The CDR3 is 14 residues long. Germline assignment: CDR1 MDHEN and CDR2 SYDVKM. Trimming removed 2 bases at V and 2 bases at J, with 10 bases between. The CDR3 DNA reads as TGTGCCAGCAGTTTAGGGGGGAGGACCTACGAGCAGTACGTC. It codes for CASSLGGRTYEQYV.

The chain has TRBV2 and TRBJ2-5; D is undetermined. This CDR3 has 14 residues. With 6 bases removed from V and 4 bases from J, the gap between germline ends came to 15 bases. Germline assignment: CDR1 SNHLY and CDR2 FYNNEI. CDR3 region: CASRTPVVAETQYF. Written as DNA, the CDR3 is TGTGCCAGCAGGACTCCGGTGGTCGCAGAGACCCAGTACTTC.

This clone showed up just a few times. The rearrangement joins TRBV5-8 to TRBJ1-2; the match to TRBD1 covers 9 bases. This CDR3 is 13 amino acids long. In germline, CDR1 is SGHTS, CDR2 YDEGEE. Losses at the gene ends were 6 bases for V and 5 bases for J; bases not matched to a gene: 5. The CDR3 protein is CASTIQGAYGYTF. The CDR3 bases are TGTGCCAGCACCATACAGGGGGCGTATGGCTACACCTTC.

V is TRBV3-1 (or the pseudogene TRBV3-2) and J is TRBJ1-5; 9 bases match TRBD1. The CDR3 length is 13 residues. Germline CDR1 and CDR2: LGHDT and YNNKEL (reference sequence). With 4 bases clipped from V and 9 bases from J, the junction kept 4 bases outside the gene matches. As DNA, the CDR3 is TGTGCCAGCAGCCCCGGGACAGGGATGCCCCAGCATTTT. It codes for CASSPGTGMPQHF.

This clone showed up just once. The CDR3 DNA reads as TGTGCCAGCAGCCCGTCCGGGCTAGCAGAGACCCAGTACTTC. It is translated as CASSPSGLAETQYF. The genes are TRBV5-8 and TRBJ2-5, with TRBD2 as a possible D gene (5 bases). The CDR3 has 14 residues. V dropped 4 bases and J dropped 4 bases, with 14 bases sitting between them. From germline, CDR1 is SGHTS and CDR2 YDEGEE. The whole variable domain, remainder taken from reference TRBV5-8 and TRBJ2-5, is EAGVTQSPTHLIKTRGQQATLRCSPISGHTSVYWYQQALGLGLQFLLWYDEGEERNRGNFPPRFSGRQFPNYSSELNVNALELEDSALYLCASSPSGLAETQYFGPGTRLLVL.

The V and J genes are TRBV19 and TRBJ1-4; 8 bases line up with TRBD1. The CDR3 is 15 amino acids. Trimming took 5 bases from V and 0 from J; bases not matched to a gene: 2. The V gene's germline CDR1 is LNHDA and CDR2 SQIVND (reference sequence). CDR3 in DNA: TGTGCCAGTAGTCCACAGGGGGCAACTAATGAAAAACTGTTTTTT. This sequence encodes CASSPQGATNEKLFF.

Only a few counts were recorded for this clone. In the same sample, other DNA sequences code for this CDR3. The chain recombines TRBV7-9 with TRBJ1-6; 9 positions agree with TRBD1. Trimming cost V 5 bases and J 5 bases; bases outside gene matches: 10. The CDR3 spans 17 residues. CDR1 is SEHNR and CDR2 is FQNEAQ in the germline V gene (reference sequence). Written as DNA, the CDR3 is TGTGCCAGCAGCCCACTGGTAGGGACAGGGAATAATTCACCCCTCCACTTT. Encoded protein: CASSPLVGTGNNSPLHF.